Below, 24 T cell receptor beta chains from the same sample are listed, as sequenced in a study of T cell repertoires in cytomegalovirus infection. TCRdb recomputed calls from the reads with MiXCR, one row per CDR3 protein. Seen here are about 490,000 distinct CDR3 sequences, approximately 16% observed once, and the top ten hold under 30%. The material sequenced was CD8+ T cells from PBMCs. The source of these receptors is a human donor in good health (CMV status not recorded). Some clones in this sample may be carry-over from other donors' samples.

This clonotype was counted a few times. The chain couples TRBV6-5 to TRBJ2-3, with D perhaps matching TRBD1 or TRBD2 (5 bases each). This CDR3 is 16 amino acids long. Germline V CDR1 and CDR2: MNHEY, SVGAGI. Trimming cost V 0 bases and J 3 bases, with 13 bases left between them. CDR3 loop: CASSYSKRGWTDTQYF. Here the CDR3 DNA reads TGTGCCAGCAGTTACTCGAAGAGGGGCTGGACAGATACGCAGTATTTT.

This clonotype was observed at least ten times. The V gene is TRBV4-1, the J gene TRBJ2-7; TRBD2 matches 12 bases. After removal of 1 base from V and 3 bases from J, the junction contained 16 bases not matched to a gene. Looked up from germline, CDR1 is MGHRA and CDR2 is YSYEKL. The CDR3 covers 20 residues. CDR3: CASSQVAGLAGGPGIYEQYF. For the CDR3, the DNA is TGCGCCAGCAGCCAAGTTGCGGGGCTAGCGGGAGGGCCGGGAATCTACGAGCAGTACTTC.

This clonotype was picked up a small number of times. This rearrangement joins TRBV29-1 to TRBJ2-5; 7 bases align to TRBD2. Germline values: CDR1 SQVTM, CDR2 ANQGSEA. Trimming cost V 6 bases and J 5 bases; bases outside gene matches: 6. The CDR3 has 12 amino acids. DNA of the CDR3: TGCAGCGTCTACAAGGGAGGGGAGACCCAGTACTTC. Protein sequence: CSVYKGGETQYF. The full variable domain, its missing parts supplied by reference TRBV29-1 and TRBJ2-5, is SAVISQKPSRDICQRGTSLTIQCQVDSQVTMMFWYRQQPGQSLTLIATANQGSEATYESGFVIDKFPISRPNLTFSTLTVSNMSPEDSSIYLCSVYKGGETQYFGPGTRLLVL.

This clonotype was seen many times. The chain carries TRBV19 and TRBJ1-5; 7 positions agree with TRBD1. The CDR3 covers 16 residues. Trimming removed 0 bases from V and 6 bases from J; junction bases left unmatched: 8. CDR1 LNHDA and CDR2 SQIVND come from the germline V gene (reference sequence). The CDR3 DNA reads TGTGCCAGTAGTATAGATCAGGAGGGGGCAGGTCAGCCCCAGCATTTT. Protein sequence: CASSIDQEGAGQPQHF. Complete variable domain (other parts from reference TRBV19 and TRBJ1-5): DGGITQSPKYLFRKEGQNVTLSCEQNLNHDAMYWYRQDPGQGLRLIYYSQIVNDFQKGDIAEGYSVSREKKESFPLTVTSAQKNPTAFYLCASSIDQEGAGQPQHFGDGTRLSIL.

This clonotype was counted ten times or more. The V gene is TRBV4-1, the J gene TRBJ1-2; D possibly corresponds to TRBD1 (6 bases). The ends were cut back, 5 bases at V and 8 bases at J, with 21 bases in the middle. The CDR3 runs to 15 residues. Germline loops: CDR1 MGHRA, CDR2 YSYEKL. The CDR3 protein is CASSSPSQGMGGYTF. CDR3 bases: TGCGCCAGCAGCTCTCCCTCTCAGGGGATGGGCGGCTACACCTTC.

This clonotype was observed at least ten times. The chain uses TRBV7-3 and TRBJ1-1; TRBD1 might be the D (5 bases). Germline V gives CDR1 SGHTA, CDR2 FQGTGA. CDR3 length: 14 amino acids. The V gene lost 3 bases and the J gene lost 3 bases, with 11 bases spanning the gap. The CDR3 reads CASSLKSGDTEAFF. In DNA form, the CDR3 reads TGTGCCAGCAGCTTGAAATCGGGGGACACTGAAGCTTTCTTT. Combining the CDR3 with reference TRBV7-3 and TRBJ1-1 gives the whole variable domain GAGVSQTPSNKVTEKGKYVELRCDPISGHTALYWYRQSLGQGPEFLIYFQGTGAADDSGLPNDRFFAVRPEGSVSTLKIQRTERGDSAVYLCASSLKSGDTEAFFGQGTRLTVV.

This clonotype was detected a few times. V is TRBV6-1 and J is TRBJ2-3, with TRBD2 identical over 9 bases. In germline, CDR1 is MNHNS, CDR2 SASEGT. Trimming took 9 bases from V and 4 from J; bases not matched to a gene: 11. The CDR3 has 15 residues. The CDR3 is CASPQTAGGPDTQYF. For the CDR3, the DNA is TGTGCCAGTCCTCAAACCGCGGGGGGGCCAGATACGCAGTATTTT.

This clonotype was found a few times. The V and J genes are TRBV4-2 and TRBJ2-4; 10 positions agree with TRBD1. Germline CDR1 is LGHNA and CDR2 is YNFKEQ. The J segment lost 1 base and the V segment lost 2 bases, leaving 5 bases of the junction unmatched. The CDR3 runs 17 residues. The CDR3 protein is CASSQHRGQGAKNIQYF. CDR3 coding DNA: TGTGCCAGCAGCCAACACCGGGGACAGGGGGCCAAAAACATTCAGTACTTC.

As to this clonotype: This may be a read error: a much more frequent sequence differs by one nucleotide. The chain carries TRBV5-8 and TRBJ2-1; D unresolved. The CDR3 has 13 residues. Germline V gene data show CDR1 as SGHTS and CDR2 as YDEGEE. V was trimmed by 6 bases and J by 5 bases, leaving 12 bases between them. CDR3: CASNLFRNNEQFF. CDR3 sequence (DNA): TGTGCCAGCAACTTATTCAGAAACAATGAGCAGTTCTTC. Full variable domain (remainder filled in from reference TRBV5-8 and TRBJ2-1): EAGVTQSPTHLIKTRGQQATLRCSPISGHTSVYWYQQALGLGLQFLLWYDEGEERNRGNFPPRFSGRQFPNYSSELNVNALELEDSALYLCASNLFRNNEQFFGPGTRLTVL.

This clonotype was counted between two and nine times. The chain combines TRBV9 with TRBJ1-3; no definite D call. There are 15 residues in the CDR3. V was cut by 0 bases and J by 8 bases, with 15 bases left in between. Germline V gene lookup returns CDR1 SGDLS and CDR2 YYNGEE. CDR3 sequence (DNA): TGTGCCAGCAGCGTAGAGGGCAGCCTCTTAGACACCATATATTTT. Protein product: CASSVEGSLLDTIYF.

This clonotype came up many times. The V call is TRBV10-2, the J call TRBJ1-6, with 7 bases matching TRBD1. Germline V gives CDR1 WSHSY, CDR2 SAAADI. This CDR3 region has 14 residues. V trimming: 3 bases; J trimming: 9 bases; junction bases outside the gene matches: 5. As DNA, the CDR3 is TGCGCCAGCAGTGATGACAGGGAGAGTTCACCCCTCCACTTT. Residues: CASSDDRESSPLHF.

This clonotype was counted only a few times. The chain links TRBV6-6 to TRBJ1-1; maybe TRBD1 (6 bases). The V end lost 6 bases, the J end lost 1 base, and 9 bases lay between the germline ends. This CDR3 has 13 residues. CDR1 is MNHNY, CDR2 SVGAGI, per germline (reference sequence). Written as DNA, the CDR3 is TGTGCCAGCAGCAGACAGGAGAACACTGAAGCTTTCTTT. Protein sequence: CASSRQENTEAFF.

This clonotype showed up many times. This chain joins TRBV6-4 and TRBJ2-2, with 7 bases aligning to TRBD1. Unmatched junction bases numbered 6, after V lost 0 bases and J lost 5 bases. CDR1 is MRHNA and CDR2 is SNTAGT in the germline V gene. The CDR3 is made up of 16 amino acids. CDR3 coding DNA: TGTGCCAGCAGTGACTCTAGTGGGACAGCTACCGGGGAGCTGTTTTTT. Its translation is CASSDSSGTATGELFF.

This clonotype was counted many times. The chain uses TRBV6-5 and TRBJ2-7; 9 bases map to TRBD1. This CDR3 region has 15 residues. CDR1 is MNHEY, CDR2 SVGAGI, per germline. J was trimmed by 1 base and V by 6 bases; bases with no gene match: 7. For the CDR3, the DNA is TGTGCCAGCAGCCCAGGGACAGGGACTTCCTACGAGCAGTACTTC. Protein sequence: CASSPGTGTSYEQYF.

This clonotype was counted between two and nine times. V is TRBV12-3 or TRBV12-4 and J is TRBJ1-2; D not certain. Trimming shortened V by 1 base and J by 8 bases, and 8 bases separated the two germline ends. The CDR3 is 12 residues long. The CDR3: CASSLGQWGYTF. CDR3 DNA: TGTGCCAGCAGTTTAGGGCAGTGGGGCTACACCTTC.

The V gene is TRBV20-1, the J gene TRBJ1-5; D gene uncertain. In germline, CDR1 is DFQATT, CDR2 SNEGSKA (reference sequence). V lost 3 bases to trimming and J lost 8 bases, with 14 bases between them. The CDR3 has 13 residues. CDR3 in amino acids: CSARPKAIEPQHF. CDR3 sequence (DNA): TGCAGTGCTAGGCCCAAGGCGATCGAGCCCCAGCATTTT.

This clonotype was found many times. V usage is TRBV6-5 and J usage is TRBJ2-5, with D possibly being TRBD2 (5 bases). Trimming removed 2 bases at V and 5 bases at J, with 18 bases between. CDR1 and CDR2 (germline): MNHEY, SVGAGI. The CDR3 extends over 16 amino acids. The CDR3 region is CASSYLAERPGETQYF. The CDR3 nucleotides are TGTGCCAGCAGTTACCTTGCCGAGCGTCCGGGGGAGACCCAGTACTTC.

The table lists this clonotype with many counts. J is TRBJ1-1 and V is TRBV5-6, with D possibly TRBD1 on 5 matching bases. Germline CDR1 is SGHDT and CDR2 is YYEEEE. The germline V and J ends were trimmed by 0 bases and 5 bases, with 14 bases remaining between them. The CDR3 contains 15 residues. The CDR3 region has the DNA TGTGCCAGCAGCTTGGGTCGACAGTTAGATACTGAAGCTTTCTTT. It translates to CASSLGRQLDTEAFF. The variable domain in full, with the rest retrieved from reference TRBV5-6 and TRBJ1-1, is DAGVTQSPTHLIKTRGQQVTLRCSPKSGHDTVSWYQQALGQGPQFIFQYYEEEERQRGNFPDRFSGHQFPNYSSELNVNALLLGDSALYLCASSLGRQLDTEAFFGQGTRLTVV.

This clonotype was counted ten times or more. The genes are TRBV5-6 and TRBJ2-1, with TRBD2 as a possible D gene (6 bases). Per germline, CDR1 SGHDT and CDR2 YYEEEE. The CDR3 contains 12 residues. Trimming took 0 bases from V and 9 from J, leaving 7 bases between them. CDR3 nucleotide sequence: TGTGCCAGCAGCTTGGGGAGGGTTGAGCAGTTCTTC. Translating gives CASSLGRVEQFF.

This clonotype was seen a handful of times. A clone one base away is much larger, so this may be a read error. V gene TRBV11-2 combines with J gene TRBJ2-2, with D possibly matching TRBD2 (5 bases). The CDR3 consists of 15 residues. Germline lookup yields CDR1 SGHAT and CDR2 FQNNGV. CDR3 sequence: CASSLRNSRVGVLFF. The DNA of the CDR3 is TGTGCCAGCAGCTTGAGGAATAGTCGAGTCGGGGTGCTGTTTTTT.

This clonotype appeared many times. The chain uses TRBV7-9 and TRBJ2-7; tentatively, D is TRBD1 (6 bases). Trimming stripped 5 bases from V and 4 bases from J, with 12 bases between. The CDR3 is 13 amino acids. Germline V lookup: CDR1 SEHNR, CDR2 FQNEAQ (reference sequence). For the CDR3, the DNA is TGTGCCAGCAGCGCACAGGGTAGTTACGAGCAGTACTTC. It is translated as CASSAQGSYEQYF.

There are a few counts of this clonotype. The rearrangement uses TRBV5-4 and TRBJ2-7; TRBD2 matches at 13 bases. Germline values: CDR1 SGHNT, CDR2 YYREEE (reference sequence). J was trimmed by 7 bases and V by 4 bases; bases with no gene match: 5. The CDR3 has 14 amino acids. This CDR3 reads CASSIGTSGVEQYF. In DNA form, the CDR3 reads TGTGCCAGCAGCATTGGGACTAGCGGGGTTGAGCAGTACTTC.

This clonotype showed up many times. The chain uses TRBV6-1 and TRBJ1-5, with D possibly matching TRBD1 (6 bases). The germline V gene has CDR1 MNHNS and CDR2 SASEGT. This CDR3 is 18 amino acids long. The ends were cut back, 3 bases at V and 4 bases at J, with 22 bases in the middle. CDR3 region: CASSEGLLGGRGNQPQHF. The CDR3, as DNA: TGTGCCAGCAGTGAGGGATTATTAGGGGGGCGAGGGAATCAGCCCCAGCATTTT.

The J gene is TRBJ1-1, the V gene TRBV5-4; D ambiguous. V shed 3 bases and J shed 10 bases, with 22 bases lying between them. CDR3 length equals 15 residues. The germline CDR1 and CDR2 sequences are SGHNT and YYREEE (reference sequence). The CDR3 DNA sequence: TGTGCCAGCAGCTCCCCGGGAAGCGACGGACCTGGAGCTTTCTTT. The encoded protein is CASSSPGSDGPGAFF.